The 18 T cell receptor beta chains reported below all come from one sample, sequenced in a study of T cell responses to AZD1222 COVID-19 vaccine. TCRdb keeps only in-frame clones here, not all; method: immunoSEQ multiplex PCR. The repertoire holds tens of thousands of clones, approximately 88% seen once, with about a sixth in the top ten. This material consisted of peripheral blood, taken 28 days after the second AZD1222 dose. The receptors shown here come from an adult who received the AZD1222 COVID-19 vaccine.

The V call is TRBV18, the J call TRBJ1-3; D call uncertain. Trimming stripped 3 bases from V and 2 bases from J, with 17 bases between. The CDR3 covers 17 residues. In germline, CDR1 is KGHSH, CDR2 LQKENI. The CDR3 spells CASSPSPDGVTGNTIYF. CDR3 sequence (DNA): TGTGCCAGCTCACCCTCACCAGACGGAGTTACTGGAAACACCATATATTTT.

The rearrangement links TRBV30 to TRBJ2-7; D uncertain. This CDR3 is 14 amino acids long. V was pared by 2 bases and J by 4 bases, with 15 bases between. Germline V gene sequence: CDR1 GTSNPN, CDR2 SVGIG (reference sequence). CDR3: CAWSRTDRIYEQYF. CDR3 bases: TGTGCCTGGAGTAGGACGGATAGGATTTACGAGCAGTACTTC.

This clone was detected once. The chain has TRBV4-2 and TRBJ1-5; D is unclear. The germline V gene encodes CDR1 LGHNA and CDR2 YNFKEQ. Trimming left V 1 base short and J 3 bases short, with 7 bases between. The CDR3 has 14 residues. This CDR3 reads CASSQGLTNQPQHF. CDR3 in DNA: TGTGCCAGCAGCCAAGGCCTGACCAATCAGCCCCAGCATTTT.

This chain connects TRBV19 to TRBJ1-4; D is undetermined. The CDR3 covers 16 residues. CDR1 and CDR2 (germline): LNHDA, SQIVND (reference sequence). With 0 bases removed from V and 1 base from J, the gap between germline ends came to 9 bases. The CDR3: CASSIDRFRTNEKLFF. The CDR3 nucleotides are TGTGCCAGTAGTATAGATAGGTTCAGAACTAATGAAAAACTGTTTTTT.

The rearrangement uses TRBV3-1 (or the pseudogene TRBV3-2) and TRBJ2-5; D not certain. Germline CDR1 LGHDT, CDR2 YNNKEL (reference sequence). Trimming took off 1 base at V and 7 bases at J, with 10 bases between the two ends. The CDR3 has 13 amino acids. The CDR3 DNA is TGTGCCAGCAGCCAAGGAACGATGGGGACCCAGTACTTC. Amino acid sequence: CASSQGTMGTQYF.

This clone was seen a single time. This chain links TRBV7-9 with TRBJ1-2; a possible D gene is TRBD1 (5 bases). CDR1 and CDR2 from the germline V gene are SEHNR and FQNEAQ (reference sequence). The CDR3 is made up of 13 amino acids. V was pared by 1 base and J by 4 bases, with 7 bases between. Here the CDR3 reads CASSLGQSYGYTF. In nucleotides, the CDR3 is TGTGCCAGCAGCTTAGGACAGTCCTATGGCTACACCTTC.

The chain carries TRBV18 and TRBJ2-2, with a tentative D call TRBD1 (6 bases). Germline V lookup: CDR1 KGHSH, CDR2 LQKENI. Trimming pared 6 bases from V and 4 bases from J, leaving 18 bases between. This CDR3 has 16 residues. The CDR3 DNA reads as TGTGCCAGCTCCCCATCGCCGACAGGAACCACCGGGGAGCTGTTTTTT. Its protein is CASSPSPTGTTGELFF.

By frequency in the sample, this clone is large (0.1 to 1%). This chain uses TRBV19 with TRBJ2-7; TRBD1 might be the D (7 bases). CDR3 length: 14 amino acids. The V gene's germline CDR1 is LNHDA and CDR2 SQIVND (reference sequence). V was pared by 7 bases and J by 3 bases, with 16 bases between. This CDR3 reads CASKMRQGLYEQYF. As DNA, the CDR3 is TGTGCCAGTAAAATGAGACAGGGACTCTACGAGCAGTACTTC. Full variable domain (missing parts from reference TRBV19 and TRBJ2-7): DGGITQSPKYLFRKEGQNVTLSCEQNLNHDAMYWYRQDPGQGLRLIYYSQIVNDFQKGDIAEGYSVSREKKESFPLTVTSAQKNPTAFYLCASKMRQGLYEQYFGPGTRLTVT.

This rearrangement joins TRBV7-9 to TRBJ2-3; no definite D call. V gave up 5 bases and J gave up 2 bases, with 8 bases separating them. Germline CDR1 SEHNR, CDR2 FQNEAQ (reference sequence). This CDR3 contains 13 residues. The CDR3 reads CASSPGITDTQYF. DNA of the CDR3: TGTGCCAGCAGCCCAGGTATCACAGATACGCAGTATTTT.

The chain combines TRBV29-1 with TRBJ2-3; D gene uncertain. The CDR3 runs 13 residues. Trimming removed 3 bases at V and 4 bases at J, with 11 bases between. Germline loops: CDR1 SQVTM, CDR2 ANQGSEA. The CDR3 sequence: CSVDFNRADTQYF. CDR3 nucleotides: TGCAGCGTTGACTTTAACCGGGCAGATACGCAGTATTTT.

This clone has only one observation. The chain uses TRBV15 and TRBJ1-2; D might be TRBD1 (5 bases). CDR3 length: 14 residues. V lost 0 bases, J lost 2 bases, and 7 bases lay in between. Per germline, CDR1 LNHNV and CDR2 YYDKDF (reference sequence). The CDR3 spells CATSRDAGNYGYTF. The CDR3 DNA sequence: TGTGCCACCAGCAGAGACGCAGGGAACTATGGCTACACCTTC.

This clone was observed a handful of times. V usage is TRBV29-1 and J usage is TRBJ1-2, with TRBD1 as a possible D gene (6 bases). This CDR3 spans 14 amino acids. Deletions cut 0 bases from V and 8 bases from J, with 16 bases between. CDR1 and CDR2 from the germline V gene are SQVTM and ANQGSEA. As DNA, the CDR3 is TGCAGCGTTGAAGATCCGGGGGGGCGAAGGGGCTACACCTTC. It is translated as CSVEDPGGRRGYTF.

The chain uses TRBV6-6 and TRBJ1-2, with 9 nucleotides matching TRBD1. This CDR3 has 14 residues. Germline CDR1 MNHNY, CDR2 SVGAGI (reference sequence). Trimming cost V 1 base and J 8 bases; bases outside gene matches: 5. The CDR3 protein is CASSYYGTGNGYTF. CDR3 DNA sequence: TGTGCCAGCAGTTACTACGGGACAGGGAACGGCTACACCTTC.

The chain carries TRBV11-2 and TRBJ2-5; D not certain. This CDR3 comprises 14 residues. Per germline, CDR1 SGHAT and CDR2 FQNNGV. V was pared by 5 bases and J by 6 bases, with 16 bases between. CDR3 loop: CASSPLVGRQTQYF. The CDR3 region has the DNA TGTGCCAGCAGCCCATTGGTTGGAAGGCAGACCCAGTACTTC.

The chain joins TRBV5-1 to TRBJ2-1, with 7 bases lining up with TRBD1. With V trimmed by 7 bases and J by 7 bases, 8 bases remained unmatched. This CDR3 has 13 residues. Germline loops: CDR1 SGHRS, CDR2 YFSETQ. The DNA of the CDR3 is TGCGCCAGCGTTCAACAGACAGGGAATGAGCAGTTCTTC. It specifies CASVQQTGNEQFF.

The chain recombines TRBV27 with TRBJ2-1; TRBD2 is a possible D gene (5 bases). CDR1 is MNHEY, CDR2 SMNVEV, per germline (reference sequence). V lost 5 bases and J lost 13, with 15 bases in between. This CDR3 comprises 12 residues. The CDR3, as DNA: TGTGCCAGCAGTCCCGCCGGGGTAGAACAGTTCTTC. Amino acids: CASSPAGVEQFF.

This clone has a handful of counts. The chain combines TRBV5-1 with TRBJ2-7; possible D gene TRBD1, 5 bases. CDR1 and CDR2 (germline): SGHRS, YFSETQ. V lost 5 bases to trimming and J lost 0 bases, with 12 bases between them. The CDR3 loop spans 14 amino acids. As DNA, the CDR3 is TGCGCCAGCAGTCAGGGTGAGATCTCCTACGAGCAGTACTTC. It is translated as CASSQGEISYEQYF.

The V call is TRBV7-9, the J call TRBJ1-3; 9 nucleotides agree with TRBD1. Looked up from germline, CDR1 is SEHNR and CDR2 is FQNEAQ (reference sequence). The CDR3 contains 15 residues. Germline trimming cut 6 bases from V and 3 bases from J; bases unmatched to any gene: 6. The CDR3: CASRAWTGDGNTIYF. CDR3 DNA sequence: TGTGCCAGCAGAGCCTGGACAGGGGATGGAAACACCATATATTTT.